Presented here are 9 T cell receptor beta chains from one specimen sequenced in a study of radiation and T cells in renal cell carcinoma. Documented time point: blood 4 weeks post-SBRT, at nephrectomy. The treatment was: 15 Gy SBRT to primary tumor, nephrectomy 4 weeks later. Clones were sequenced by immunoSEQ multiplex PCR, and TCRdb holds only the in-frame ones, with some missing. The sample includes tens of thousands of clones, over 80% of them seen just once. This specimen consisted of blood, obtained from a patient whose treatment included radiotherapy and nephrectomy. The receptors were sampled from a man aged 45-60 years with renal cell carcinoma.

The CDR3 spells CAWSRTGVDGYTF. The CDR3 coding sequence is TGTGCCTGGAGTAGAACAGGGGTGGACGGCTACACCTTC. V is TRBV30 and J is TRBJ1-2; TRBD1 aligns across 7 bases. CDR3 length: 13 residues. V was clipped by 2 bases and J by 8 bases; unmatched bases: 8. CDR1 and CDR2 (germline): GTSNPN, SVGIG (reference sequence).

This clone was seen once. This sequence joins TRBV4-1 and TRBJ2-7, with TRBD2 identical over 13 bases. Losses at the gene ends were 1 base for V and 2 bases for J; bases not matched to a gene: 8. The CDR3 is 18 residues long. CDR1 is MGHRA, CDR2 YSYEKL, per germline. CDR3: CASSQGRTSGSEAYEQYF. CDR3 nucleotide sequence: TGCGCCAGCAGCCAAGGCCGGACTAGCGGGAGTGAAGCCTACGAGCAGTACTTC.

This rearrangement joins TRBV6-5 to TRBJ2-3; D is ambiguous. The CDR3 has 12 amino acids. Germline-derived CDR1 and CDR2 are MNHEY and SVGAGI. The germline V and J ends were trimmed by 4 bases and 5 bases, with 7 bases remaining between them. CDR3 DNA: TGTGCCAGCAGTTCTGGAAAAGATACGCAGTATTTT. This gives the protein CASSSGKDTQYF.

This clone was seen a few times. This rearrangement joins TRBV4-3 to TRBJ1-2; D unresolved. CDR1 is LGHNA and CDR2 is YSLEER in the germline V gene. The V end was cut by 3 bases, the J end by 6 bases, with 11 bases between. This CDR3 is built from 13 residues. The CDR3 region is CASSQRAGDGYTF. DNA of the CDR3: TGCGCCAGCAGCCAGAGGGCTGGGGATGGCTACACCTTC.

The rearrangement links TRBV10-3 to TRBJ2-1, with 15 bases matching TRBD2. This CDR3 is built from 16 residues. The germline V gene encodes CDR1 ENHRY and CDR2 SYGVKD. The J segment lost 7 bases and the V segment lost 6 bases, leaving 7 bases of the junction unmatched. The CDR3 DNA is TGTGCCATCAGCGGCGGGACTAGCGGGGGGAATAATGAGCAGTTCTTC. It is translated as CAISGGTSGGNNEQFF.

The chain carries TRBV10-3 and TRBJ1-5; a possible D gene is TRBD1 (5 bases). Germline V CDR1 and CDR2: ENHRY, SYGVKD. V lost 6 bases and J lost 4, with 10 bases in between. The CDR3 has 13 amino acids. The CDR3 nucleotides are TGTGCCATCAGAGGGGATCAAAATCAGCCCCAGCATTTT. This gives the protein CAIRGDQNQPQHF.

DNA for the CDR3: TGTGCCAGCAGCCCTCAAGCGGGAGCTGGGTACGAGCAGTACTTC. It yields the protein CASSPQAGAGYEQYF. The chain uses TRBV11-3 and TRBJ2-7, with 8 positions matching TRBD2. Germline CDR1 is SGHNT and CDR2 is YENEEA. This CDR3 spans 15 amino acids. Trimming took 5 bases from V and 4 from J; bases not matched to a gene: 10.

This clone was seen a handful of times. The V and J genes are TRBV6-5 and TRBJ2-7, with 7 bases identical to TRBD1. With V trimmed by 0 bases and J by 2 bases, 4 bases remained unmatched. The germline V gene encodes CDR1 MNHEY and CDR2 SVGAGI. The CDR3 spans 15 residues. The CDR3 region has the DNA TGTGCCAGCAGTTACTCCGGCCAGGGGGCCTACGAGCAGTACTTC. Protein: CASSYSGQGAYEQYF.

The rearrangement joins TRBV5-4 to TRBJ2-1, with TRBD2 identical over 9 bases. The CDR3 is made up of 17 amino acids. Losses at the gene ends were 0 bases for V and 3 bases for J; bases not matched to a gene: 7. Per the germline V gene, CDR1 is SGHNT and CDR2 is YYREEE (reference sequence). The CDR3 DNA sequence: TGTGCCAGCAGCTTGGGCTGGCGGGGGGGACTCTACAATGAGCAGTTCTTC. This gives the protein CASSLGWRGGLYNEQFF.